The count of the clone carrying this TCR beta chain is one. Its specificity is not known. The data were taken from a study of T cell repertoires in aging, cancer and after chemotherapy. Study at large: About 8.8 million TCR reads made up the full dataset. Study-wide points: In healthy donors, age-related TCR diversity loss mainly reflected lost richness.

A mixed TRB-A/B primer pool amplified rearranged TRB by multiplex touch-down PCR. TCRdb re-derived calls from the multiplex PCR reads in MiXCR, one entry per CDR3 protein. The table records 2,200 or so distinct CDR3 sequences, around 34% of them present only once. CDR1 is DFQATT and CDR2 is SNEGSKA in the germline V gene (reference sequence). The CDR3 has 16 residues. The J segment lost 5 bases and the V segment lost 5 bases, leaving 11 bases of the junction unmatched. Amplification of TCR beta used genomic DNA extracted from peripheral blood. Sequencing was performed on blood. The source is a human donor with a solid tumor. The V call is TRBV20-1, the J call TRBJ2-5; 13 nucleotides agree with TRBD2. The CDR3, as DNA: TGCAGTGCTGACGGACTAGCGGGAGCGGAGTCGGAGACCCAGTACTTC. It is translated as CSADGLAGAESETQYF.